Included here is one T cell receptor (beta chain) sequence, with context. What it recognizes is unknown. The data were taken from a study of T cell repertoires in cytomegalovirus infection. For the study at large: In public TCR beta signatures, there were indications of both CMV infection and matching HLA type.

MiXCR, run by TCRdb on the reads, gives a single entry per CDR3 protein. Among hundreds of thousands of distinct CDR3 sequences listed, roughly 34% were seen once. Trimming cost V 5 bases and J 7 bases, with 9 bases left between them. Germline assignment: CDR1 LNHNV and CDR2 YYDKDF (reference sequence). The CDR3 loop spans 12 amino acids. Study-level findings and limits: HLA-C-restricted, CMV-specific TCR beta clonotypes were dominant ex vivo.

The TCR comes from a human donor in good health (CMV status not recorded). Some clones in this sample may be carry-over from other donors' samples. The rearrangement joins TRBV15 to TRBJ1-5; no clear D. Specimen: cultured PBMCs, collected from culture after CMV antigen stimulation. CDR3 in amino acids: CATSSGGQPQHF. Written as DNA, the CDR3 is TGTGCCACCAGCTCCGGTGGGCAGCCCCAGCATTTT.